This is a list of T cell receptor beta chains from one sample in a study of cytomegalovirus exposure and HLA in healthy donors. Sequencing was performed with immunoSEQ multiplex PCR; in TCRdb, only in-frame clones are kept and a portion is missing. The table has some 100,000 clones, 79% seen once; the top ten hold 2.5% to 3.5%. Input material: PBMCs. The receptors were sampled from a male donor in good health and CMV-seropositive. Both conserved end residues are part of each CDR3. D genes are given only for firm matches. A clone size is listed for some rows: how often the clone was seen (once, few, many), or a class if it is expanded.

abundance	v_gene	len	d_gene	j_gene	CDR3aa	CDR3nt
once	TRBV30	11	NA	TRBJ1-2	CAWTPSYGYTF	TGTGCCTGGACCCCATCCTATGGCTACACCTTC
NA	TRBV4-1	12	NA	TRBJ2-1	CASSQGLAEQFF	TGCGCCAGCAGCCAAGGATTAGCAGAGCAGTTCTTC
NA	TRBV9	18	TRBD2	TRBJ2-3	CASSPRTSGGARTDTQYF	TGTGCCAGCAGCCCCCGGACTAGCGGGGGGGCCCGCACAGATACGCAGTATTTT
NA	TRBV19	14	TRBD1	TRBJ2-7	CASRGQGTGYEQYF	TGTGCCAGTAGGGGACAGGGTACTGGCTACGAGCAGTACTTC
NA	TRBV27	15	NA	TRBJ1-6	CASSGWDTSSSPLHF	TGTGCCAGCAGCGGCTGGGACACTTCATCCTCACCCCTCCACTTT
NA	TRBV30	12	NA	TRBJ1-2	CAWTEVNYGYTF	TGTGCCTGGACTGAGGTTAACTATGGCTACACCTTC
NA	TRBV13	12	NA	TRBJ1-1	CASSLMSTEAFF	TGTGCCAGCAGCCTTATGAGCACTGAAGCTTTCTTT
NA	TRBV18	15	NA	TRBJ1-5	CASSPTASGEGPQHF	TGTGCCAGCTCACCAACAGCGTCGGGGGAAGGGCCCCAGCATTTT
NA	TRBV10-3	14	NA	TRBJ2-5	CATHAGQPQETQYF	TGTGCCACTCACGCAGGGCAGCCCCAAGAGACCCAGTACTTC
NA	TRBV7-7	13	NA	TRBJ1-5	CASSLGGGQPQHF	TGTGCTAGCAGCTTAGGGGGGGGTCAGCCCCAGCATTTT
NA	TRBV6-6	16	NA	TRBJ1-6	CASRSDRSSYNSPLHF	TGTGCCAGCAGATCCGACAGGAGCTCCTATAATTCACCCCTCCACTTT
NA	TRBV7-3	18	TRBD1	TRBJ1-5	CASSLNSYGQVSNQPQHF	TGTGCCAGCAGCTTAAATTCTTATGGACAGGTAAGCAATCAGCCCCAGCATTTT
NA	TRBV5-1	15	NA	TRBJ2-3	CASGFGRASTDTQYF	TGCGCCAGCGGTTTTGGCAGGGCATCCACAGATACGCAGTATTTT
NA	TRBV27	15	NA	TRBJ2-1	CASSPDSTPYNEQFF	TGTGCCAGCAGTCCGGACAGTACCCCCTACAATGAGCAGTTCTTC
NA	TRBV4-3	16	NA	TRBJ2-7	CASSQWTPRSSYEQYF	TGCGCCAGCAGCCAATGGACTCCTCGAAGCTCCTACGAGCAGTACTTC
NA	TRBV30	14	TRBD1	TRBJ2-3	CAWTRTGRTDTQYF	TGTGCCTGGACCCGGACAGGACGCACAGATACGCAGTATTTT
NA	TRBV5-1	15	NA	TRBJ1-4	CASSLGDTTNEKLFF	TGCGCCAGCAGCTTGGGAGACACAACTAATGAAAAACTGTTTTTT
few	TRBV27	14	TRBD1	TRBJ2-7	CASSLGTGSYEQYF	TGTGCCAGCAGTTTAGGGACAGGGAGCTACGAGCAGTACTTC
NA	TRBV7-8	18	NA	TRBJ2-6	CASSIKRTALSGANVLTF	TGTGCCAGCAGCATAAAAAGGACAGCCCTCTCTGGGGCCAACGTCCTGACTTTC
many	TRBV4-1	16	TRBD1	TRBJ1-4	CASSQGDRGQTEKLFF	TGCGCCAGCAGCCAAGGAGACAGGGGGCAGACTGAAAAACTGTTTTTT
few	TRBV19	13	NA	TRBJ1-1	CASSIGGFTEAFF	TGTGCCAGTAGTATAGGAGGGTTCACTGAAGCTTTCTTT
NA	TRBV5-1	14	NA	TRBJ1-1	CASSRQASYTEAFF	TGCGCCAGCAGCCGGCAGGCCTCTTACACTGAAGCTTTCTTT
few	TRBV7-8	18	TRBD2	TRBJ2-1	CASSLGLAGGIAYNEQFF	TGTGCCAGCAGCTTGGGTCTAGCGGGGGGGATCGCCTACAATGAGCAGTTCTTC
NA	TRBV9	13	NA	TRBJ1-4	CASSYTAGEKLFF	TGTGCCAGCAGCTACACCGCTGGTGAAAAACTGTTTTTT
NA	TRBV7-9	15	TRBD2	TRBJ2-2	CASSFSGGAPGELFF	TGTGCCAGCAGCTTCAGCGGGGGGGCCCCCGGGGAGCTGTTTTTT
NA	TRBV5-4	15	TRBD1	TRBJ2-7	CASSTRTGIVYEQYF	TGTGCCAGCAGCACCCGGACAGGGATAGTCTACGAGCAGTACTTC
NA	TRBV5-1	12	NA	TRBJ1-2	CASSFGVDGYTF	TGCGCCAGCAGCTTCGGGGTTGATGGCTACACCTTC
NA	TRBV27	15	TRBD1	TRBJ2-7	CASSSPTGDIYEQYF	TGTGCCAGCAGTTCCCCGACAGGGGATATCTACGAGCAGTACTTC
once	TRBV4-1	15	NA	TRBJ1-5	CASSQGSGFNQPQHF	TGCGCCAGCAGCCAAGGTAGCGGATTCAATCAGCCCCAGCATTTT
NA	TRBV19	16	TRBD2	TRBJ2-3	CASSIDGGGRGDTQYF	TGTGCCAGTAGTATAGATGGCGGGGGGCGAGGGGATACGCAGTATTTT
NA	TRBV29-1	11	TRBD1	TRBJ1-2	CSVPGTGPHTF	TGCAGCGTTCCAGGGACAGGGCCTCACACCTTC
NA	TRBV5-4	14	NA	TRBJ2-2	CASSFSGEDRELFF	TGTGCCAGCAGCTTTTCGGGGGAAGATAGGGAGCTGTTTTTT
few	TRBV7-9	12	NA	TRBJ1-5	CASSYQGQPQHF	TGTGCCAGCAGTTATCAGGGTCAGCCCCAGCATTTT
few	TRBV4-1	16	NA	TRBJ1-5	CASSQEQAYSNQPQHF	TGCGCCAGCAGCCAAGAACAGGCCTATAGCAATCAGCCCCAGCATTTT
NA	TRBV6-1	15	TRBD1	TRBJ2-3	CASSARDRGTDTQYF	TGTGCCAGCAGTGCCCGGGACAGGGGCACAGATACGCAGTATTTT
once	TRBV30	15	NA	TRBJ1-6	CAWEVGGSLLSPLHF	TGTGCCTGGGAAGTGGGGGGTAGCCTTCTATCACCCCTCCACTTT
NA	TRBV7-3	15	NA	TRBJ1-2	CASSLTATVNYGYTF	TGTGCCAGCAGCTTAACCGCGACAGTCAACTATGGCTACACCTTC
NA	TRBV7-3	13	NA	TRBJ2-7	CASSSQPGYEQYF	TGTGCCAGCAGCTCGCAGCCGGGATACGAGCAGTACTTC
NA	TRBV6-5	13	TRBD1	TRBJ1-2	CASSYSGDSGYTF	TGTGCCAGCAGTTACTCTGGGGACAGCGGCTACACCTTC
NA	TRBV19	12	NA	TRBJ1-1	CASRRGGLEAFF	TGTGCCAGTAGGAGAGGAGGGCTTGAAGCTTTCTTT
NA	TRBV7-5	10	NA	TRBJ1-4	CVSRGVKLFF	TGTGTCAGCAGGGGTGTAAAACTGTTTTTT
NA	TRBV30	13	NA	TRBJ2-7	CAWSAAGTYEQYF	TGTGCCTGGAGTGCGGCGGGAACCTACGAGCAGTACTTC
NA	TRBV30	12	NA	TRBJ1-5	CAWSQGQQPQHF	TGTGCCTGGAGTCAGGGGCAACAGCCCCAGCATTTT
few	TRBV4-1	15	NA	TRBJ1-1	CASSQDGRGGTEAFF	TGCGCCAGCAGCCAAGATGGGCGGGGGGGCACTGAAGCTTTCTTT
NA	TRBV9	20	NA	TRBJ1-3	CASSVGIEADLLDSGNTIYF	TGTGCCAGCAGCGTAGGTATCGAGGCGGACTTACTAGACTCTGGAAACACCATATATTTT
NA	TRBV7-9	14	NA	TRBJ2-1	CASSQLQGKSEQFF	TGTGCCAGCAGCCAACTTCAGGGTAAGAGTGAGCAGTTCTTC
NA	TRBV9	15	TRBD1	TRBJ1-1	CASSLGTGSNTEAFF	TGTGCCAGCAGCCTTGGGACAGGGTCTAACACTGAAGCTTTCTTT
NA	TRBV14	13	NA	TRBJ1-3	CASSQDRGNTIYF	TGTGCCAGCAGCCAAGATCGTGGAAACACCATATATTTT
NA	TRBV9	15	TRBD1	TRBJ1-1	CASSVGTGGYTEAFF	TGTGCCAGCAGCGTTGGAACAGGGGGGTACACTGAAGCTTTCTTT
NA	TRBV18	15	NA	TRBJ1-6	CASSRRGEANSPLHF	TGTGCCAGCTCCCGTCGGGGAGAGGCGAATTCACCCCTCCACTTT
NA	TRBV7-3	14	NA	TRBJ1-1	CASSAGFGDTEAFF	TGTGCCAGCTCCGCAGGGTTTGGAGACACTGAAGCTTTCTTT
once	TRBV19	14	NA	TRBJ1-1	CASSMAGRNTEAFF	TGTGCCAGTAGTATGGCAGGTCGGAACACTGAAGCTTTCTTT
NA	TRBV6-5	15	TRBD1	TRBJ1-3	CASSRSDRAGNTIYF	TGTGCCAGCAGCCGCTCGGACAGGGCCGGAAACACCATATATTTT
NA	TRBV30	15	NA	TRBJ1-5	CAWDFGPTGHQPQHF	TGTGCCTGGGATTTTGGGCCGACAGGCCATCAGCCCCAGCATTTT